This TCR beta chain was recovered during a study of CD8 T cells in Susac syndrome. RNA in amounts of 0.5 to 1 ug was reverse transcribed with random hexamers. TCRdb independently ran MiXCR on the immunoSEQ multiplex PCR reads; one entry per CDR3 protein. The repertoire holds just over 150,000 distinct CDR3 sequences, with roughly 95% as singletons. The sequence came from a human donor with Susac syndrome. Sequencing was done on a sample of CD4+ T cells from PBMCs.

For the CDR3, the DNA is TGTGCCAGCAGCACGGTCGGGGGGCCGAGCACCGGGGAGCTGTTTTTT. The encoded protein is CASSTVGGPSTGELFF. The chain couples TRBV5-4 to TRBJ2-2; possible D gene TRBD2, 7 bases. CDR3 length equals 16 residues. Germline loops: CDR1 SGHNT, CDR2 YYREEE (reference sequence). V was shortened by 4 bases and J by 4 bases, with 17 bases between the two germline ends.